The clone carrying this TCR beta chain came up a few times. Its cognate antigen is unknown. The sample belongs to a study of T cell repertoires in cytomegalovirus infection. Overall study: Indicated by public TCR beta signatures were CMV infection and matching HLA type. Study results and caveats: Individuals carrying CMV plus the relevant HLA were identified by cumulative frequency of public TCR beta families. Across the ex vivo response, the dominant clonotypes were HLA-C-restricted CMV-specific TCR beta clonotypes.

One entry per CDR3 protein results from TCRdb running MiXCR on the reads. The sample comprises 150,000 to 200,000 distinct CDR3 sequences, around 15% of which are singletons, and 20% to 30% rests with the top ten. This CDR3 is built from 14 residues. Germline trimming cut 6 bases from V and 2 bases from J; bases unmatched to any gene: 5. The germline V gene has CDR1 MNHEY and CDR2 SVGEGT. The specimen sequenced was PBMCs. The sequence derives from a human donor in good health (CMV status not recorded). Some clones in this sample may be carry-over from other donors' samples. The rearrangement links TRBV6-2 or TRBV6-3 to TRBJ2-3; 7 positions match TRBD1. For the CDR3, the DNA is TGTGCCAGCAGGACAGGGTTTGACACAGATACGCAGTATTTT. It codes for CASRTGFDTDTQYF.